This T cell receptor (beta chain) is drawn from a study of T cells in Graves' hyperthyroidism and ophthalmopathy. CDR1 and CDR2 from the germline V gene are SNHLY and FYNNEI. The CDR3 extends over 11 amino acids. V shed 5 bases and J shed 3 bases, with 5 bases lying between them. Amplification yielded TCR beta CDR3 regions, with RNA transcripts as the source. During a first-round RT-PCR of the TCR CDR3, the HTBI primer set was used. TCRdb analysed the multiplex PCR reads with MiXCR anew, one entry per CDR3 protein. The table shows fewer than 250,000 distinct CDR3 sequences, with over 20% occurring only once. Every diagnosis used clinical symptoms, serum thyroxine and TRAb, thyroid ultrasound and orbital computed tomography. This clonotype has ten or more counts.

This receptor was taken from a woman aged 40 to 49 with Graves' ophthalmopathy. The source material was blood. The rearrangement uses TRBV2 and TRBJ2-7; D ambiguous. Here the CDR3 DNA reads TGTGCCAGCAGTCCATACTACGAGCAGTACTTC. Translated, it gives CASSPYYEQYF.